A selection of T cell receptor beta chains follows, all from one sample in a study of beta chain features in type 1 diabetes. Sequencing was performed with immunoSEQ multiplex PCR; in TCRdb, only in-frame clones are kept and a portion is missing. The profile shows approximately 250,000 clones, around 10% of them singletons. The sample was naive CD4+ T cells from blood. The receptor source for this set is a woman younger than 30 in good health. Both conserved end residues are part of each CDR3. A D gene is named only where the DNA matches it firmly. The size of a clone is reported for some rows only, either as once, few or many, or as a class for expanded clones.

V: TRBV4-1
J: TRBJ1-3
D: TRBD1
size: few
DNA: TGCGCCAGCAGCCAAGAAACCCCTGGGACAGGGGCCGGAAACACCATATATTTT
CDR3: CASSQETPGTGAGNTIYF

V: TRBV27
J: TRBJ1-1
D: TRBD1
size: once
DNA: TGTGCCAGCAGTTTGAGGGACAGAGCTGAAGCTTTCTTT
CDR3: CASSLRDRAEAFF

V: TRBV6-5
J: TRBJ2-2
D: NA
size: NA
DNA: TGTGCCAGCGAAGATCCAAACGGCGGGGAGCTGTTTTTT
CDR3: CASEDPNGGELFF

V: TRBV6-6
J: TRBJ1-5
D: NA
size: few
DNA: TGTGCCGGAGAGAATCAGCCCCAGCATTTT
CDR3: CAGENQPQHF

V: TRBV9
J: TRBJ1-5
D: TRBD1
size: NA
DNA: TGTGCCAGCAGCCCTGGGACAGTCAATCAGCCCCAGCATTTT
CDR3: CASSPGTVNQPQHF

V: TRBV7-6
J: TRBJ2-5
D: NA
size: NA
DNA: TGTGCCAGCAGCTCCTGGGGGGCGGGAGAGCAGTACTTC
CDR3: CASSSWGAGEQYF

V: TRBV5-4
J: TRBJ2-1
D: NA
size: few
DNA: TGTGCCAGCAGCTTGACTGTGGGACACGGGGACAATGAGCAGTTCTTC
CDR3: CASSLTVGHGDNEQFF

V: TRBV19
J: TRBJ2-1
D: TRBD2
size: few
DNA: TGTGCCAGTACCCTAAGCGGGGGGCCTAACAATGAGCAGTTCTTC
CDR3: CASTLSGGPNNEQFF

V: TRBV5-1
J: TRBJ2-1
D: TRBD2
size: few
DNA: TGCGCCAGCAGCTTGGGACTAGCGGCCGCCCACGGCTCCTACAATGAGCAGTTCTTC
CDR3: CASSLGLAAAHGSYNEQFF

V: TRBV30
J: TRBJ1-1
D: NA
size: few
DNA: TGTGCCTCCGCCAGGGTCGGGAACACTGAAGCTTTCTTT
CDR3: CASARVGNTEAFF

V: TRBV9
J: TRBJ2-1
D: TRBD2
size: NA
DNA: TGTGCCAGCAGCGTTAGCGGGGGGCTTACCAATGAGCAGTTCTTC
CDR3: CASSVSGGLTNEQFF

V: TRBV7-7
J: TRBJ2-1
D: NA
size: few
DNA: TGTGCTAGCAGCTTATACCTGGAGGCCAATGAGCAGTTCTTC
CDR3: CASSLYLEANEQFF

V: TRBV20-1
J: TRBJ1-1
D: TRBD1
size: few
DNA: TGCAGTGCTAGAGCCGGACAGGGGCTTTTCTTT
CDR3: CSARAGQGLFF

V: TRBV2
J: TRBJ1-1
D: NA
size: NA
DNA: TGTGCCAGCAGTGAAGCACAGGTTAGTCGGGAAGCTTTCTTT
CDR3: CASSEAQVSREAFF

V: TRBV19
J: TRBJ2-5
D: TRBD1
size: NA
DNA: TGTGCCAGTAGTACCACAGGGGTACAAGAGACCCAGTACTTC
CDR3: CASSTTGVQETQYF

V: TRBV6-1
J: TRBJ1-2
D: NA
size: NA
DNA: TGTGCCAGCGGAGAAGTGGGACAACGAGATAACTATGGCTACACCTTC
CDR3: CASGEVGQRDNYGYTF

V: TRBV30
J: TRBJ2-2
D: TRBD1
size: NA
DNA: TGTGCCTCCTACTACTCCCGGGACAGGGGGACCGGGGAGCTGTTTTTT
CDR3: CASYYSRDRGTGELFF

V: TRBV27
J: TRBJ2-2
D: NA
size: NA
DNA: TGTGCCAGCAGTTTTCGGTTGAACACCGGGGAGCTGTTTTTT
CDR3: CASSFRLNTGELFF

V: TRBV5-1
J: TRBJ1-4
D: NA
size: NA
DNA: TGCGCCAGCAGCCGATCGGGGTCTGAAAAACTGTTTTTT
CDR3: CASSRSGSEKLFF

V: TRBV2
J: TRBJ2-5
D: NA
size: many
DNA: TGTGCCAGCACCCCTAGCAAGACCCAGTACTTC
CDR3: CASTPSKTQYF

V: TRBV29-1
J: TRBJ1-1
D: NA
size: few
DNA: TGCAGCGTGGCGGTGCACTCGAACACTGAAGCTTTCTTT
CDR3: CSVAVHSNTEAFF

V: TRBV6-4
J: TRBJ2-1
D: TRBD1
size: few
DNA: TGTGCCAGCAGTGACTCACCAAACGGGACAGGGTGTTCGATTGAGCAGTTCTTC
CDR3: CASSDSPNGTGCSIEQFF

V: TRBV29-1
J: TRBJ1-1
D: NA
size: NA
DNA: TGCAGCGTTGAGGGCCGGTTTGTGACTGAAGCTTTCTTT
CDR3: CSVEGRFVTEAFF

V: TRBV5-1
J: TRBJ1-2
D: NA
size: few
DNA: TGCGCCAGCAGAGGGGACATTAACTATGGCTACACCTTC
CDR3: CASRGDINYGYTF

V: TRBV29-1
J: TRBJ2-1
D: TRBD2
size: many
DNA: TGCAGCGTTGAAGGTGAAGGACTAGCGGGGGGGTACAATGAGCAGTTCTTC
CDR3: CSVEGEGLAGGYNEQFF

V: TRBV25-1
J: TRBJ2-5
D: NA
size: few
DNA: TGTGCCAGCAGTGAATCCCGGGGGGCCGGAGAGACCCAGTACTTC
CDR3: CASSESRGAGETQYF

V: TRBV5-4
J: TRBJ1-2
D: NA
size: NA
DNA: TGTGCCAGCAGCTTGGTCGCGGGCCTGCATGGCTACACCTTC
CDR3: CASSLVAGLHGYTF

V: TRBV6-1
J: TRBJ1-1
D: NA
size: few
DNA: TGTGCCAGCAGTGAGGCGGAGAACACTGAAGCTTTCTTT
CDR3: CASSEAENTEAFF

V: TRBV19
J: TRBJ1-5
D: NA
size: few
DNA: TGTGCCAGTAGTATCCAGGGGCCCAATCAGCCCCAGCATTTT
CDR3: CASSIQGPNQPQHF

V: TRBV7-2
J: TRBJ2-7
D: TRBD1
size: NA
DNA: TGTGCCAGCAGCGTGCAGGGGGTGGACGAGCAGTACTTC
CDR3: CASSVQGVDEQYF

V: TRBV5-4
J: TRBJ1-1
D: NA
size: NA
DNA: TGTGCCAGCAGCTTGTTTACAGGCGAAGCTTTCTTT
CDR3: CASSLFTGEAFF

V: TRBV11-2
J: TRBJ2-3
D: TRBD2
size: NA
DNA: TGTGCCAGCAGCTTAGTCTCTTTAGCGGGGCTCACAGATACGCAGTATTTT
CDR3: CASSLVSLAGLTDTQYF

V: TRBV5-1
J: TRBJ2-7
D: TRBD2
size: NA
DNA: TGCGCCAGCAGCTTAGGCCTAGCGGGGACTAGCTCCTACGAGCAGTACTTC
CDR3: CASSLGLAGTSSYEQYF

V: TRBV12-5
J: TRBJ2-1
D: NA
size: NA
DNA: TGTGCTAGTGGTCCCGCCGGTCCGGGGAGCGAGCAGTTCTTC
CDR3: CASGPAGPGSEQFF

V: TRBV7-8
J: TRBJ1-4
D: TRBD1
size: NA
DNA: TGTGCCAGCAGCTCGGACAGGGGGCTTGAAAAACTGTTTTTT
CDR3: CASSSDRGLEKLFF

V: TRBV27
J: TRBJ1-5
D: NA
size: NA
DNA: TGTGCCAGCAGTTTGGGCAGCACCAATCAGCCCCAGCATTTT
CDR3: CASSLGSTNQPQHF

V: TRBV4-2
J: TRBJ2-3
D: NA
size: few
DNA: TGTGCCAGCAGCCAAGATGCGGCCGGGAGCACAGATACGCAGTATTTT
CDR3: CASSQDAAGSTDTQYF

V: TRBV25-1
J: TRBJ2-4
D: TRBD2
size: few
DNA: TGTGCCAGCAGCGAGATCCTGGGGGGGAAGCTCGCCAAAAACATTCAGTACTTC
CDR3: CASSEILGGKLAKNIQYF

V: TRBV19
J: TRBJ2-1
D: NA
size: few
DNA: TGTGCCAGTAGTATAGGCCAGGGGAACTACAATGAGCAGTTCTTC
CDR3: CASSIGQGNYNEQFF

V: TRBV5-1
J: TRBJ2-3
D: NA
size: NA
DNA: TGCGCCAGCAGCCTTACTAGTTCCGGCACAGATACGCAGTATTTT
CDR3: CASSLTSSGTDTQYF

V: TRBV9
J: TRBJ2-3
D: TRBD1
size: few
DNA: TGTGCCAGCAGCCCAAGAGGACAGGGAAGCACAGATACGCAGTATTTT
CDR3: CASSPRGQGSTDTQYF

V: TRBV11-1
J: TRBJ1-2
D: NA
size: few
DNA: TGTGCCAGCAGCTTAGGGGCCCATGGCTACACCTTC
CDR3: CASSLGAHGYTF

V: TRBV27
J: TRBJ2-5
D: TRBD2
size: few
DNA: TGTGCCAGCAGTCCGCGGGGGGGCGATATCACTCGAGAGACCCAGTACTTC
CDR3: CASSPRGGDITRETQYF

V: TRBV29-1
J: TRBJ2-3
D: NA
size: NA
DNA: TGCAGCGTTGTTGAAGCGGCCTCTAGCACAGATACGCAGTATTTT
CDR3: CSVVEAASSTDTQYF

V: TRBV5-8
J: TRBJ2-1
D: TRBD2
size: few
DNA: TGTGCCAGCACCGACGGGGGGGTTGGTGAGCAGTTCTTC
CDR3: CASTDGGVGEQFF

V: TRBV5-4
J: TRBJ1-1
D: NA
size: NA
DNA: TGTGCCAGCAGCCCCCCAGGGGCCCGGCACGAGGCTTTCTTT
CDR3: CASSPPGARHEAFF

V: TRBV4-2
J: TRBJ1-3
D: TRBD1
size: few
DNA: TGTGCCAGCAGCCTTTTGACAGGGAGTTCTGGAAACACCATATATTTT
CDR3: CASSLLTGSSGNTIYF

V: TRBV6-5
J: TRBJ1-2
D: NA
size: few
DNA: TGTGCCAGCAGTTCGGGGGGAGATGGCTACACCTTC
CDR3: CASSSGGDGYTF

V: TRBV30
J: TRBJ1-4
D: TRBD1
size: few
DNA: TGTGCCTGGATGTCGGGACAGATGAATGAAAAACTGTTTTTT
CDR3: CAWMSGQMNEKLFF